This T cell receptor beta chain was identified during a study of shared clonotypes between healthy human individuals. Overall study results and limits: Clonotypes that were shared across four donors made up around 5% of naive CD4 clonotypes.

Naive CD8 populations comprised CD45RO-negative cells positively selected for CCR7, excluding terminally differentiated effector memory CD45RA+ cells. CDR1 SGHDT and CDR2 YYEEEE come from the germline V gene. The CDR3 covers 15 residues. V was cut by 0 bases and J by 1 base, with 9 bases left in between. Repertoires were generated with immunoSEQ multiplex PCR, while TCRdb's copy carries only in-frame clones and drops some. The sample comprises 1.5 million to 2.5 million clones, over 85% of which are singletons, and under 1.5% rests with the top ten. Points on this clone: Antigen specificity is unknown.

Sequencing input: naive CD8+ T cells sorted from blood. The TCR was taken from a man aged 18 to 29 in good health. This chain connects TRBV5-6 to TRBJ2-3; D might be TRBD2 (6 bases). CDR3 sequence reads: CASSLVSGGTDTQYF. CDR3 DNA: TGTGCCAGCAGCTTGGTTTCGGGAGGCACAGATACGCAGTATTTT.